The rows below give T cell receptor beta chains drawn from one sample of a study of cytomegalovirus exposure and HLA in healthy donors. Measured with immunoSEQ multiplex PCR; TCRdb has only the in-frame clones, and not every one. The repertoire includes fewer than 85,000 clones, more than 65% of them detected once, and around 10% sits in the top ten. Sequencing was performed on PBMCs. These TCRs come from a male donor in good health and CMV-seropositive. CDR3s include the opening cysteine and the closing phenylalanine or tryptophan. A D gene is named only where the DNA matches it firmly. Not every row has a clone size; where given, it reads once, few, many or a size class.

d_call: TRBD1; j_call: TRBJ1-5; v_call: TRBV6-6; cdr3_length: 16; clone_size: NA; cdr3_aa: CARGQGKADSNQPQHF; cdr3_nt: TGTGCCAGAGGACAGGGAAAGGCGGATAGCAATCAGCCCCAGCATTTT
d_call: NA; j_call: TRBJ1-2; v_call: TRBV30; cdr3_length: 16; clone_size: few; cdr3_aa: CAWGKDSFYRSYGYTF; cdr3_nt: TGTGCCTGGGGGAAGGACAGTTTTTACCGGAGTTATGGCTACACCTTC
d_call: TRBD1; j_call: TRBJ1-4; v_call: TRBV27; cdr3_length: 15; clone_size: NA; cdr3_aa: CASSSSGTGSEKLFF; cdr3_nt: TGTGCCAGCAGTTCCTCCGGGACAGGGTCTGAAAAACTGTTTTTT
d_call: NA; j_call: TRBJ1-1; v_call: TRBV25-1; cdr3_length: 15; clone_size: NA; cdr3_aa: CASSELGRMNTEAFF; cdr3_nt: TGTGCCAGCAGTGAATTGGGCAGGATGAACACTGAAGCTTTCTTT
d_call: TRBD1; j_call: TRBJ2-5; v_call: TRBV7-9; cdr3_length: 16; clone_size: NA; cdr3_aa: CSSSKPDRGSQETQYF; cdr3_nt: TGTTCCAGCAGCAAACCGGACAGGGGTAGCCAAGAGACCCAGTACTTC
d_call: NA; j_call: TRBJ1-6; v_call: TRBV15; cdr3_length: 14; clone_size: NA; cdr3_aa: CATSRDHRGSPLHF; cdr3_nt: TGTGCCACCAGCAGAGATCATCGGGGTTCACCCCTCCACTTT
d_call: TRBD1; j_call: TRBJ2-7; v_call: TRBV6-1; cdr3_length: 14; clone_size: NA; cdr3_aa: CASSDTGVSYEQYF; cdr3_nt: TGTGCCAGCAGTGATACAGGGGTGTCCTACGAGCAGTACTTC
d_call: TRBD1; j_call: TRBJ1-5; v_call: TRBV2; cdr3_length: 15; clone_size: once; cdr3_aa: CASSLGRQGDQPQHF; cdr3_nt: TGTGCCAGCAGCCTCGGGAGACAGGGGGACCAGCCCCAGCATTTT
d_call: NA; j_call: TRBJ2-2; v_call: TRBV18; cdr3_length: 12; clone_size: NA; cdr3_aa: CASSPTPGELFF; cdr3_nt: TGTGCCAGCTCACCGACTCCCGGGGAGCTGTTTTTT
d_call: TRBD1; j_call: TRBJ2-7; v_call: TRBV27; cdr3_length: 15; clone_size: few; cdr3_aa: CASSPGTGGGYEQYF; cdr3_nt: TGTGCCAGCAGTCCCGGGACAGGGGGGGGCTACGAGCAGTACTTC
d_call: NA; j_call: TRBJ2-7; v_call: TRBV6-5; cdr3_length: 15; clone_size: NA; cdr3_aa: CASSNPRTASYEQYF; cdr3_nt: TGTGCCAGCAGTAATCCGAGGACAGCCTCCTACGAGCAGTACTTC
d_call: TRBD1; j_call: TRBJ1-1; v_call: TRBV13; cdr3_length: 16; clone_size: NA; cdr3_aa: CASSLDGRQGRTEAFF; cdr3_nt: TGTGCCAGCAGCTTAGATGGGAGACAGGGTCGGACTGAAGCTTTCTTT
d_call: NA; j_call: TRBJ2-7; v_call: TRBV18; cdr3_length: 13; clone_size: NA; cdr3_aa: CASSPPGDYEQYF; cdr3_nt: TGTGCCAGCTCACCACCAGGGGACTACGAGCAGTACTTC
d_call: TRBD2; j_call: TRBJ2-1; v_call: TRBV4-1; cdr3_length: 15; clone_size: NA; cdr3_aa: CASSQGDSGIIEQFF; cdr3_nt: TGCGCCAGCAGCCAAGGCGATAGCGGGATAATTGAGCAGTTCTTC
d_call: TRBD1; j_call: TRBJ1-3; v_call: TRBV4-2; cdr3_length: 20; clone_size: NA; cdr3_aa: CASSQDLLGQGVSSGNTIYF; cdr3_nt: TGTGCCAGCAGCCAAGATCTTTTGGGACAGGGGGTGAGCTCTGGAAACACCATATATTTT
d_call: TRBD1; j_call: TRBJ2-7; v_call: TRBV10-1; cdr3_length: 13; clone_size: NA; cdr3_aa: CASSSQGAVEQYF; cdr3_nt: TGCGCCAGCAGTAGTCAGGGGGCCGTCGAGCAGTACTTC
d_call: NA; j_call: TRBJ2-2; v_call: TRBV7-3; cdr3_length: 14; clone_size: NA; cdr3_aa: CASSLDLNNGELFF; cdr3_nt: TGTGCCAGCAGCCTGGACTTGAACAACGGGGAGCTGTTTTTT
d_call: NA; j_call: TRBJ1-2; v_call: TRBV6-1; cdr3_length: 11; clone_size: once; cdr3_aa: CASSSGYGYTF; cdr3_nt: TGTGCCAGCAGTAGCGGGTATGGCTACACCTTC
d_call: TRBD1; j_call: TRBJ2-1; v_call: TRBV6-5; cdr3_length: 15; clone_size: NA; cdr3_aa: CASSYGANRGYEQFF; cdr3_nt: TGTGCCAGCAGTTACGGGGCTAACAGGGGTTATGAGCAGTTCTTC
d_call: TRBD2; j_call: TRBJ2-2; v_call: TRBV19; cdr3_length: 15; clone_size: few; cdr3_aa: CASSTGAGLAGELFF; cdr3_nt: TGTGCCAGTAGTACCGGAGCGGGACTCGCCGGGGAGCTGTTTTTT
d_call: NA; j_call: TRBJ2-1; v_call: TRBV5-1; cdr3_length: 14; clone_size: NA; cdr3_aa: CASSAGDSYNEQFF; cdr3_nt: TGCGCCAGCAGTGCCGGGGACTCCTACAATGAGCAGTTCTTC
d_call: TRBD1; j_call: TRBJ1-1; v_call: TRBV18; cdr3_length: 17; clone_size: once; cdr3_aa: CASSRIPGTGSDTEAFF; cdr3_nt: TGTGCCAGCTCCCGCATCCCCGGGACAGGGTCCGATACTGAAGCTTTCTTT
d_call: TRBD1; j_call: TRBJ1-5; v_call: TRBV18; cdr3_length: 14; clone_size: NA; cdr3_aa: CASSPGQGSGPQHF; cdr3_nt: TGTGCCAGCTCACCTGGACAGGGTAGCGGCCCCCAGCATTTT
d_call: TRBD1; j_call: TRBJ2-2; v_call: TRBV7-8; cdr3_length: 15; clone_size: NA; cdr3_aa: CASSRGDRDTGELFF; cdr3_nt: TGTGCCAGCAGCCGAGGGGACAGGGACACCGGGGAGCTGTTTTTT
d_call: NA; j_call: TRBJ1-5; v_call: TRBV2; cdr3_length: 15; clone_size: once; cdr3_aa: CASSEVQGPNQPQHF; cdr3_nt: TGTGCCAGCAGTGAAGTCCAGGGTCCTAATCAGCCCCAGCATTTT
d_call: NA; j_call: TRBJ2-1; v_call: TRBV7-8; cdr3_length: 16; clone_size: NA; cdr3_aa: CASSASGAGANNEQFF; cdr3_nt: TGTGCCAGCAGCGCCTCGGGGGCGGGAGCCAATAATGAGCAGTTCTTC
d_call: NA; j_call: TRBJ2-7; v_call: TRBV7-9; cdr3_length: 14; clone_size: NA; cdr3_aa: CASSSRGSLGEQYF; cdr3_nt: TGTGCCAGCAGCTCGCGGGGATCCCTAGGAGAGCAGTACTTC
d_call: TRBD1; j_call: TRBJ2-1; v_call: TRBV7-2; cdr3_length: 13; clone_size: NA; cdr3_aa: CASSKDRHNEQFF; cdr3_nt: TGTGCCAGCAGCAAGGACAGGCACAATGAGCAGTTCTTC
d_call: TRBD1; j_call: TRBJ2-7; v_call: TRBV9; cdr3_length: 13; clone_size: NA; cdr3_aa: CASSPERGRTQYF; cdr3_nt: TGTGCCAGCAGCCCAGAGAGGGGGCGGACGCAGTACTTC
d_call: TRBD1; j_call: TRBJ1-5; v_call: TRBV19; cdr3_length: 16; clone_size: NA; cdr3_aa: CASSIMGQGTNQPQHF; cdr3_nt: TGTGCCAGTAGTATTATGGGACAGGGGACCAATCAGCCCCAGCATTTT
d_call: TRBD1; j_call: TRBJ1-4; v_call: TRBV7-9; cdr3_length: 14; clone_size: NA; cdr3_aa: CASSLTGAGEKLFF; cdr3_nt: TGTGCCAGCAGCTTGACAGGGGCGGGTGAAAAACTGTTTTTT
d_call: TRBD2; j_call: TRBJ2-2; v_call: TRBV7-6; cdr3_length: 15; clone_size: once; cdr3_aa: CASSPQGGGVRELFF; cdr3_nt: TGTGCCAGCAGCCCTCAGGGCGGGGGGGTCCGGGAGCTGTTTTTT